This T cell receptor (beta chain) stems from a study of response to subunit inactivated influenza vaccine. The study's findings and limits: The authors offered the suggestion that each seasonal influenza vaccination recruits few new T cells.

With regard to this clonotype: The antigen is undetermined.

The V and J ends lost 5 bases and 5 bases respectively, with 19 bases between them. This CDR3 comprises 16 residues. Germline V gene lookup returns CDR1 SGHTA and CDR2 FQGNSA. TCRdb fed the RT-PCR reads into MiXCR, producing one record per CDR3 protein. Among about 620,000 distinct CDR3 sequences, around 11% were seen once, and the ten largest hold 8% to 13%. These data are also associated with another study on T cells expressing NK-cell markers. From that study: The cDNA for TCR beta came from 5'RACE template switching with UMIs. Sorted CD3+CD56+NKG2C+, CD3+CD56+NKG2C- and CD3+CD56-NKG2C+ T cells supplied TCR beta repertoires. For 5 to 7 donors, the dominant NKG2C+ clonotypes made up roughly 1.0-7.0% of their CD8+ T cells.

The receptor comes from a man between 50 and 59 years old who received an inactivated influenza vaccine. The sequencing here drew on PBMCs from blood, taken on the day of vaccination. The chain recombines TRBV7-2 with TRBJ2-1; a weak D match, TRBD1 (5 bases). The CDR3 loop reads CASSQGPGLFNNEQFF. For the CDR3, the DNA is TGTGCCAGCAGCCAGGGCCCAGGGCTGTTTAACAATGAGCAGTTCTTC.